The 10 T cell receptor beta chains reported below all come from one sample, sequenced in a study of T cells in lung cancer brain metastases. The method was immunoSEQ multiplex PCR; TCRdb's version includes in-frame clones alone and lacks a portion of them. The top ten clones hold roughly 9.2% of a sample with 4,700 or so clones, 70% to 90% of them seen once. Sequences were obtained from tumor tissue from a brain metastasis. Receptors were obtained from a woman aged 45-65 years with non-small cell lung cancer that had spread to the brain.

The chain links TRBV30 to TRBJ2-5; TRBD2 is a possible D gene (6 bases). Germline V CDR1 and CDR2: GTSNPN, SVGIG (reference sequence). V gave up 0 bases and J gave up 7 bases, with 15 bases separating them. The CDR3 consists of 14 residues. The CDR3 bases are TGTGCCTGGAGTGTAGGAGGGTCTGGTAGGACCCAGTACTTC. This translates into CAWSVGGSGRTQYF.

The chain employs TRBV28 and TRBJ2-5, with 7 bases aligning to TRBD1. Germline V CDR1 and CDR2: MDHEN, SYDVKM. V dropped 5 bases and J dropped 7; count of bases not matched to a gene: 13. CDR3 length: 15 residues. This CDR3 reads CASSPGTEVRWTQYF. DNA of the CDR3: TGTGCCAGCAGTCCAGGGACAGAGGTCCGGTGGACCCAGTACTTC.

This rearrangement joins TRBV5-1 to TRBJ2-5; TRBD2 aligns across 14 bases. The trim removed 4 bases at V and 4 bases at J, leaving 9 bases unmatched. From germline, CDR1 is SGHRS and CDR2 YFSETQ. The CDR3 consists of 17 residues. CDR3 loop: CASSPGLAGDRGETQYF. CDR3 nucleotide sequence: TGCGCCAGCAGCCCGGGACTAGCGGGAGACAGGGGAGAGACCCAGTACTTC. Supplemented by reference TRBV5-1 and TRBJ2-5, the full variable domain reads KAGVTQTPRYLIKTRGQQVTLSCSPISGHRSVSWYQQTPGQGLQFLFEYFSETQRNKGNFPGRFSGRQFSNSRSEMNVSTLELGDSALYLCASSPGLAGDRGETQYFGPGTRLLVL.

This chain uses TRBV7-2 with TRBJ1-1, with 8 bases lining up with TRBD1. The CDR3 runs to 17 residues. V shed 5 bases, J shed 0 bases, and the junction held 11 bases outside the gene matches. Per the germline V gene, CDR1 is SGHTA and CDR2 is FQGNSA. CDR3 DNA: TGTGCCAGCAGCAGATGGACAGGGAGCACCATGAACACTGAAGCTTTCTTT. Translation: CASSRWTGSTMNTEAFF.

V is TRBV7-2 and J is TRBJ2-7; 11 positions agree with TRBD1. Germline trimming cut 1 base from V and 7 bases from J; bases unmatched to any gene: 6. Per germline, CDR1 SGHTA and CDR2 FQGNSA. The length of the CDR3 is 15 residues. CDR3 region: CASSLGGTGGREQYF. CDR3 DNA: TGTGCCAGCAGCTTAGGGGGGACAGGGGGAAGGGAGCAGTACTTC.

This chain links TRBV25-1 with TRBJ2-7; D is ambiguous. Germline assignment: CDR1 MGHDK and CDR2 SYGVNS. CDR3 length equals 13 residues. Trimming took 1 base from V and 6 from J, leaving 10 bases between them. For the CDR3, the DNA is TGTGCCAGCAGTGAATTGACCCCACCCGAGCAGTACTTC. Translating gives CASSELTPPEQYF.

The chain is built from TRBV28 and TRBJ2-1, with D perhaps given as TRBD1 or TRBD2 (5 bases each). The V gene lost 6 bases and the J gene lost 8 bases, with 17 bases spanning the gap. The CDR3 spans 14 residues. Germline assignment: CDR1 MDHEN and CDR2 SYDVKM. The CDR3 region has the DNA TGTGCCAGCAGGGTACCGGGGCCTGGATATGAGCAGTTCTTC. This encodes CASRVPGPGYEQFF.

V usage is TRBV7-9 and J usage is TRBJ2-5; D gene ambiguous. Germline V gene data show CDR1 as SEHNR and CDR2 as FQNEAQ (reference sequence). The CDR3 spans 12 residues. Trimming took off 3 bases at V and 1 base at J, with 3 bases between the two ends. The CDR3 region is CASSFIQETQYF. CDR3 nucleotides: TGTGCCAGCAGCTTTATCCAAGAGACCCAGTACTTC.

This chain joins TRBV28 and TRBJ1-5; D is uncertain. Deletions cut 2 bases from V and 7 bases from J, with 12 bases between. The CDR3 has 14 residues. Germline CDR1 and CDR2: MDHEN and SYDVKM. The CDR3 region is CASSLGGSGQPQHF. As DNA, the CDR3 is TGTGCCAGCAGTTTAGGAGGGAGCGGACAGCCCCAGCATTTT.

The genes are TRBV2 and TRBJ1-2; 8 bases agree with TRBD1. Losses at the gene ends were 9 bases for V and 8 bases for J; bases not matched to a gene: 8. This CDR3 contains 12 residues. Germline V gene sequence: CDR1 SNHLY, CDR2 FYNNEI. This chain's CDR3 is CASGTGIEGYTF. In DNA form, the CDR3 reads TGTGCCAGTGGGACAGGCATTGAGGGCTACACCTTC.